The 29 T cell receptor beta chains reported below all come from one sample, sequenced in a study of early T cells in non-severe SARS-CoV-2 infection. TCRdb itself ran the 5' RACE reads through MiXCR, one entry per CDR3 protein. This table has 40,000 to 60,000 distinct CDR3 sequences, approximately 9.4% appearing once. The sample consisted of whole blood. These TCRs come from an adult who was a healthcare worker with PCR-confirmed SARS-CoV-2 infection or an uninfected control (not recorded which).

This clonotype was counted at least ten times. The chain joins TRBV29-1 to TRBJ2-7, with TRBD1 identical over 8 bases. V lost 6 bases and J lost 2; bases outside the gene matches: 6. The CDR3 has 13 residues. Germline values: CDR1 SQVTM, CDR2 ANQGSEA. Here the CDR3 reads CSVKPGQAYEQYF. CDR3 in DNA: TGCAGCGTGAAGCCGGGACAGGCCTACGAGCAGTACTTC.

This chain links TRBV6-5 with TRBJ1-1; D possibly corresponds to TRBD1 (6 bases). V was trimmed by 4 bases and J by 3 bases, leaving 21 bases between them. Germline V gives CDR1 MNHEY, CDR2 SVGAGI. The CDR3 length is 17 residues. The CDR3 DNA is TGTGCCAGCAGTTCCCTAAACCCAGGGGCGCAGGACACTGAAGCTTTCTTT. Translating gives CASSSLNPGAQDTEAFF.

The rearrangement joins TRBV28 to TRBJ1-1, with TRBD1 as a possible D gene (5 bases). The CDR3 covers 13 residues. V lost 2 bases and J 7 bases, leaving 11 bases between the germline ends. CDR1 MDHEN and CDR2 SYDVKM come from the germline V gene. CDR3 bases: TGTGCCAGCAGTTTACGGGGCAGGAATGAAGCTTTCTTT. Its translation: CASSLRGRNEAFF.

CDR3 sequence (DNA): TGCGCCAGCAGCTCTCCCGGGACAGTGGATGAAAAACTGTTTTTT. Its translation is CASSSPGTVDEKLFF. This chain links TRBV4-1 with TRBJ1-4; 7 positions agree with TRBD1. This CDR3 has 15 residues. With V trimmed by 5 bases and J by 6 bases, 9 bases remained unmatched. Germline loops: CDR1 MGHRA, CDR2 YSYEKL.

There are many counts of this clonotype. The chain's CDR3 is CSAQDREGTEAFF. The CDR3 DNA follows: TGCAGCGCCCAGGACAGGGAGGGAACTGAAGCTTTCTTT. The V call is TRBV29-1, the J call TRBJ1-1, with TRBD1 identical over 8 bases. In germline, CDR1 is SQVTM, CDR2 ANQGSEA. This CDR3 spans 13 amino acids. The junction had 9 bases not matched to a gene; V was cut back by 7 bases and J by 5 bases.

This clonotype appeared many times. The rearrangement joins TRBV7-6 to TRBJ2-7; a weak D match, TRBD2 (5 bases). The CDR3 totals 15 residues. From germline, CDR1 is SGHVS and CDR2 FNYEAQ. Deletions cut 5 bases from V and 2 bases from J, with 16 bases between. The CDR3 DNA sequence: TGTGCCAGCAGCCCCGAGGGCTCTTTCGCCTACGAGCAGTACTTC. Translated, it gives CASSPEGSFAYEQYF.

This clonotype has just a few counts. The chain links TRBV7-9 to TRBJ2-2; D unresolved. V was clipped by 1 base and J by 5 bases, with 8 bases between them. Germline V lookup: CDR1 SEHNR, CDR2 FQNEAQ (reference sequence). This CDR3 contains 14 residues. CDR3 sequence: CASSLEVKTGELFF. CDR3 nucleotide sequence: TGTGCCAGCAGCTTAGAAGTGAAGACCGGGGAGCTGTTTTTT.

The V gene is TRBV12-3 or TRBV12-4, the J gene TRBJ2-1; D gene unclear. This CDR3 comprises 13 residues. Trimming removed 3 bases at V and 10 bases at J, with 13 bases between. The CDR3 DNA is TGTGCCAGCAGTTTTGTCCCAAAATCAGAGCAGTTCTTC. Its protein product is CASSFVPKSEQFF.

This clonotype was seen many times. This chain connects TRBV7-9 to TRBJ2-1; 10 bases map to TRBD2. V was clipped by 1 base and J by 5 bases; unmatched bases: 14. The CDR3 sequence is 19 residues long. The germline gives CDR1 SEHNR, CDR2 FQNEAQ (reference sequence). The CDR3 protein is CASSLDRPSGRASDNEQFF. The CDR3 DNA is TGTGCCAGCAGCTTAGACAGGCCCAGCGGGAGGGCCTCAGACAATGAGCAGTTCTTC.

There are many counts of this clonotype. V gene TRBV5-6 combines with J gene TRBJ1-5, with D hard to call. Trimming took off 2 bases at V and 7 bases at J, with 7 bases between the two ends. The CDR3 sequence is 12 residues long. Germline CDR1 is SGHDT and CDR2 is YYEEEE. CDR3 sequence: CASSLQSQPQHF. Written as DNA, the CDR3 is TGTGCCAGCAGCTTACAATCCCAGCCCCAGCATTTT.

The sample holds many counts of this clonotype. The CDR3 DNA reads as TGTGCCAGCAGCTTAGGCGGGAGCCTCTATGGCTACACCTTC. Translation gives CASSLGGSLYGYTF. The chain couples TRBV11-2 to TRBJ1-2; D gene ambiguous. The germline V gene has CDR1 SGHAT and CDR2 FQNNGV. The CDR3 loop spans 14 amino acids. Trimming cost V 1 base and J 4 bases, with 10 bases left between them.

This clonotype was seen repeatedly, ten times or more. The V call is TRBV20-1, the J call TRBJ2-7; TRBD2 matches 10 bases. Germline-derived CDR1 and CDR2 are DFQATT and SNEGSKA (reference sequence). V lost 6 bases, J lost 6 bases, and 8 bases stayed unmatched. CDR3 length: 13 amino acids. The CDR3 DNA reads as TGCAGTGCACCAGCCGGGACTAGCGTCGAGCAGTACTTC. Its translation is CSAPAGTSVEQYF.

In its sample, this clonotype was seen many times. The rearrangement links TRBV6-5 to TRBJ2-7; D not resolved. V was pared by 9 bases and J by 1 base, with 16 bases between. This CDR3 is 14 amino acids long. Germline V lookup: CDR1 MNHEY, CDR2 SVGAGI. The CDR3 loop is CASTLGPSSYEQYF. The CDR3 DNA follows: TGTGCCAGTACTTTGGGCCCATCTTCCTACGAGCAGTACTTC.

This clonotype appeared once. The chain is built from TRBV11-2 and TRBJ1-1; the D gene is possibly TRBD1 (5 bases). Trimming took 3 bases from V and 5 from J, leaving 7 bases between them. CDR1 and CDR2 (germline): SGHAT, FQNNGV. The CDR3 extends over 12 amino acids. CDR3 loop: CASSFWGTEAFF. CDR3 sequence (DNA): TGTGCCAGCAGCTTTTGGGGGACTGAAGCTTTCTTT.

As for this clonotype: A much bigger clone sits one base away, suggesting this may be a read error. The V and J genes are TRBV19 and TRBJ2-3; 10 bases align to TRBD2. The CDR3 runs 18 residues. V was pared by 5 bases and J by 0 bases, with 11 bases of the junction left unmatched. The germline CDR1 and CDR2 sequences are LNHDA and SQIVND (reference sequence). CDR3 in amino acids: CASSGGTSETPSTDTQYF. In nucleotides, the CDR3 is TGTGCCAGTAGTGGCGGGACTAGCGAGACCCCTAGCACAGATACGCAGTATTTT.

The chain employs TRBV9 and TRBJ1-5; D remains ambiguous. V lost 4 bases and J lost 2, with 10 bases in between. The germline CDR1 and CDR2 sequences are SGDLS and YYNGEE. This CDR3 has 14 residues. The CDR3 DNA follows: TGTGCCAGCAGCCTTGGTCCGGGCAATCAGCCCCAGCATTTT. It encodes CASSLGPGNQPQHF.

This clonotype was recorded many times. This chain links TRBV12-3 or TRBV12-4 with TRBJ2-3, with 11 bases lining up with TRBD2. J was trimmed by 3 bases and V by 6 bases; bases with no gene match: 8. The length of the CDR3 is 16 residues. This chain's CDR3 is CASSPVAGGKTDTQYF. For the CDR3, the DNA is TGTGCCAGCAGCCCCGTAGCGGGAGGGAAGACAGATACGCAGTATTTT.

A few counts support this clonotype. The genes are TRBV28 and TRBJ2-7; 10 positions match TRBD2. Germline values: CDR1 MDHEN, CDR2 SYDVKM. V gave up 6 bases and J gave up 0 bases; unmatched junction bases: 5. This CDR3 spans 15 amino acids. DNA of the CDR3: TGTGCCAGCAGGCCTAGACTAGCGGGCTCCTACGAGCAGTACTTC. Its translation is CASRPRLAGSYEQYF. Supplemented by reference TRBV28 and TRBJ2-7, the full variable domain reads DVKVTQSSRYLVKRTGEKVFLECVQDMDHENMFWYRQDPGLGLRLIYFSYDVKMKEKGDIPEGYSVSREKKERFSLILESASTNQTSMYLCASRPRLAGSYEQYFGPGTRLTVT.

This clonotype was observed a few times. The CDR3: CASSLGGTRVHQETQYF. CDR3 sequence (DNA): TGTGCCAGCAGCCTCGGCGGAACCAGGGTGCACCAAGAGACCCAGTACTTC. This sequence joins TRBV6-6 and TRBJ2-5, with a tentative D call TRBD1 (5 bases). Looked up from germline, CDR1 is MNHNY and CDR2 is SVGAGI (reference sequence). The germline V and J ends were trimmed by 6 bases and 0 bases, with 20 bases remaining between them. This CDR3 is built from 17 residues.

The J gene is TRBJ2-5, the V gene TRBV5-1, with 7 bases aligning to TRBD2. Germline V gene lookup returns CDR1 SGHRS and CDR2 YFSETQ. CDR3 length: 15 amino acids. The ends lost 2 bases at V and 5 bases at J; junction bases unmatched: 9. CDR3 protein: CASSLQTSTLETQYF. The CDR3 DNA reads TGCGCCAGCAGCTTACAGACTAGCACTCTGGAGACCCAGTACTTC.

The chain recombines TRBV4-1 with TRBJ2-1; D remains unclear. CDR1 is MGHRA and CDR2 is YSYEKL in the germline V gene. The CDR3 extends over 15 amino acids. Trimming took off 2 bases at V and 8 bases at J, with 16 bases between the two ends. CDR3 region: CASSQRSGKRDEQFF. The CDR3, as DNA: TGCGCCAGCAGCCAAAGAAGTGGGAAAAGGGATGAGCAGTTCTTC.

The rearrangement uses TRBV29-1 and TRBJ2-3, with 8 bases that match TRBD1. This CDR3 has 13 amino acids. Germline lookup yields CDR1 SQVTM and CDR2 ANQGSEA. Trimming cost V 5 bases and J 1 base; bases outside gene matches: 2. The CDR3 region has the DNA TGCAGCGTTCAGACAGGGGGCACAGATACGCAGTATTTT. As protein: CSVQTGGTDTQYF.

V is TRBV18 and J is TRBJ2-7; no firm D call. Germline V CDR1 and CDR2: KGHSH, LQKENI. The CDR3 consists of 13 residues. V was cut by 0 bases and J by 0 bases, with 3 bases left in between. The CDR3 DNA is TGTGCCAGCTCACCACCGGGCTCCTACGAGCAGTACTTC. It encodes CASSPPGSYEQYF.

This clonotype was seen ten or more times. A read error may produce the germline difference seen at one junction end. The chain joins TRBV12-3 or TRBV12-4 to TRBJ1-3, with D perhaps TRBD1 (5 bases). The CDR3 is 15 amino acids. CDR3 bases: TGTGCCAGCAGAGAGACAGCCAGCTCTGAAAACACCATATATTTT. The encoded protein is CASRETASSENTIYF.

J is TRBJ2-3 and V is TRBV29-1; TRBD1 or TRBD2 may be the D gene (6 bases each). Trimming pared 5 bases from V and 4 bases from J, leaving 7 bases between. Germline V gene data show CDR1 as SQVTM and CDR2 as ANQGSEA. The CDR3 extends over 11 amino acids. The CDR3 sequence is CSVRGADTQYF. Here the CDR3 DNA reads TGCAGCGTTAGGGGGGCAGATACGCAGTATTTT.

The sample holds a few counts of this clonotype. This chain joins TRBV20-1 and TRBJ2-1; 15 bases line up with TRBD2. Germline CDR1 is DFQATT and CDR2 is SNEGSKA (reference sequence). This CDR3 is built from 17 residues. V was pared by 5 bases and J by 9 bases, with 14 bases of the junction left unmatched. The CDR3 is CSAPSPGTSGRQGEQFF. In DNA, the CDR3 is TGCAGTGCTCCCAGTCCCGGGACTAGCGGGAGGCAGGGTGAGCAGTTCTTC.

This clonotype was seen at least ten times. The V and J genes are TRBV7-9 and TRBJ1-2, with unresolved D. V lost 2 bases, J lost 8 bases, and 18 bases lay in between. CDR3 length: 15 residues. In germline, CDR1 is SEHNR, CDR2 FQNEAQ (reference sequence). The CDR3 DNA is TGTGCCAGCAGCTTAAATGGCAGCCCGCAAGGAGGCTACACCTTC. It codes for CASSLNGSPQGGYTF.

This clonotype was counted at least ten times. V and J are TRBV6-6 and TRBJ2-2, with D unresolved. V was trimmed by 6 bases and J by 0 bases, leaving 5 bases between them. CDR1 and CDR2 (germline): MNHNY, SVGAGI (reference sequence). The CDR3 runs 13 residues. CDR3 bases: TGTGCCAGCAGCTCTTCGAACACCGGGGAGCTGTTTTTT. Translation: CASSSSNTGELFF.

There are many counts of this clonotype. The V call is TRBV6-2 or TRBV6-3, the J call TRBJ2-7, with D uncertain. Germline V gene lookup returns CDR1 MNHEY and CDR2 SVGEGT. The germline V and J ends were trimmed by 5 bases and 6 bases, with 8 bases remaining between them. This CDR3 contains 11 residues. The CDR3 protein is CASSPHLEQYF. The CDR3 nucleotides read TGTGCCAGCAGTCCCCATCTCGAGCAGTACTTC.